A selection of T cell receptor beta chains follows, all from one sample in a study of cytomegalovirus exposure and HLA in healthy donors. Repertoires were generated with immunoSEQ multiplex PCR, while TCRdb's copy carries only in-frame clones and drops some. The table has around 150,000 clones, roughly 71% seen once. Sequences were obtained from PBMCs. The receptor source for this set is a woman in her forties or fifties in good health and CMV-seropositive. CDR3s include the opening cysteine and the closing phenylalanine or tryptophan. A D gene is named only where the DNA matches it firmly. Clone size is shown for a subset of rows, as once, few, many or a class of expanded clone.

>few|14|TRBV27|NA|TRBJ1-5
TGTGCCAGCAGTTTTGACAGCCGATATCAGCCCCAGCATTTT
CASSFDSRYQPQHF
>once|14|TRBV2|NA|TRBJ2-3
TGTGCCAGCACCCCGCGAAGCGGCACAGATACGCAGTATTTT
CASTPRSGTDTQYF
>NA|14|TRBV7-3|TRBD1|TRBJ2-7
TGTGCCAGCAGTCGACAAGGGACAGGGGGCGAGCAGTACTTC
CASSRQGTGGEQYF
>NA|13|TRBV6-5|NA|TRBJ1-5
TGTGCCAGCAGTTCCACGACAAGACAGCCCCAGCATTTT
CASSSTTRQPQHF
>NA|16|TRBV7-9|TRBD1|TRBJ1-1
TGTGCCAGCAGCACTCCTCCGGGACAGATGAACACTGAAGCTTTCTTT
CASSTPPGQMNTEAFF
>NA|12|TRBV19|NA|TRBJ2-6
TGTGCCAGTTCACAGGGGGCCAACGTCCTGACTTTC
CASSQGANVLTF
>NA|13|TRBV12-5|NA|TRBJ2-1
TGTGCTAGTGGTTCCGGCAGGGGCGTTGAGCAGTTCTTC
CASGSGRGVEQFF
>few|17|TRBV4-1|TRBD1|TRBJ1-1
TGCGCCAGCAGCCTAAAAATAACCGGGACAGGGAACACTGAAGCTTTCTTT
CASSLKITGTGNTEAFF
>NA|14|TRBV5-1|NA|TRBJ2-3
TGCGCCAGCAGCGGTAACAGGGGCACAGATACGCAGTATTTT
CASSGNRGTDTQYF
>few|15|TRBV6-5|TRBD1|TRBJ2-7
TGTGCCAGCAGTTCACCCGGGACAGGAGGTTGCGAGCAGTACTTC
CASSSPGTGGCEQYF
>few|13|TRBV18|TRBD1|TRBJ1-1
TGTGCCAGCTCGCTCCGGGACAGAGATGAAGCTTTCTTT
CASSLRDRDEAFF
>NA|13|TRBV5-4|NA|TRBJ2-7
TGTGCCAGCAGCCTACAGGGAACCTACGAGCAGTACTTC
CASSLQGTYEQYF
>once|12|TRBV29-1|NA|TRBJ2-7
TGCAGCGTTCGTACAGGAGAAGGCGAGCAGTACTTC
CSVRTGEGEQYF
>NA|14|TRBV5-1|TRBD1|TRBJ2-7
TGCGCCAGCAGCTTGGGGGACAGGACCTACGAGCAGTACTTC
CASSLGDRTYEQYF
>NA|12|TRBV6-1|TRBD2|TRBJ2-3
TGTGCCACGGGGGGTCTGACAGATACGCAGTATTTT
CATGGLTDTQYF
>NA|15|TRBV2|NA|TRBJ1-4
TGTGCCAGCAGTGAGGTGGGGGGGCTGTATGAAAAACTGTTTTTT
CASSEVGGLYEKLFF
>NA|15|TRBV5-1|TRBD2|TRBJ2-1
TGCGCCAGCAGCCCAGGGACTACCCTTAGGAATGAGCAGTTCTTC
CASSPGTTLRNEQFF
>NA|13|TRBV6-6|NA|TRBJ1-1
TGTGCCAGCAGTTATTTCAGGGGAACTGAAGCTTTCTTT
CASSYFRGTEAFF
>NA|15|TRBV5-6|TRBD2|TRBJ2-5
TGTGCCAGCAGCTTGGTAGCGGGGGGGCGAGAGACCCAGTACTTC
CASSLVAGGRETQYF
>NA|15|TRBV5-1|NA|TRBJ1-1
TGCGCCAGCAGCAGGGACTCAAAAAGAGGAACTGAAGCTTTCTTT
CASSRDSKRGTEAFF
>NA|15|TRBV27|NA|TRBJ2-7
TGTGCCAGCAGTTTATGGTCCGGGTACTCCTACGAGCAGTACTTC
CASSLWSGYSYEQYF
>NA|15|TRBV7-8|NA|TRBJ1-1
TGTGCCAGCAGCGGCAGGGATAAATGGAACACTGAAGCTTTCTTT
CASSGRDKWNTEAFF
>NA|13|TRBV5-5|NA|TRBJ1-1
TGTGCCAGCAGCTTCTGGGGGGGCACTGAAGCTTTCTTT
CASSFWGGTEAFF
>NA|16|TRBV2|NA|TRBJ1-5
TGTGCCAGCAGTGAAAGCGGCCCGAGAACCTATCAGCCCCAGCATTTT
CASSESGPRTYQPQHF
>NA|12|TRBV7-9|NA|TRBJ1-6
TGTGCCAGCAGCTTTATCGATTCACCCCTCCACTTT
CASSFIDSPLHF
>NA|14|TRBV5-1|NA|TRBJ2-7
TGCGCCAGCAGCCCGAGCGAGTTAATATACGAGCAGTACTTC
CASSPSELIYEQYF
>NA|14|TRBV11-2|TRBD1|TRBJ1-6
TGTGCCAGCAGCTTAGGACAGGGGGACACACCCCTCCACTTT
CASSLGQGDTPLHF
>NA|15|TRBV18|NA|TRBJ1-5
TGTGCCAGCTCGCAGGGGTTTGGAGGCAATCAGCCCCAGCATTTT
CASSQGFGGNQPQHF
>NA|15|TRBV4-2|TRBD1|TRBJ1-4
TGTGCCAGCAGCCAACTAGACAGGGATAATGAAAAACTGTTTTTT
CASSQLDRDNEKLFF
>NA|13|TRBV7-6|NA|TRBJ2-5
TGTGCCAGCAGCTTGACCAGGGGAGAGACCCAGTACTTC
CASSLTRGETQYF
>NA|17|TRBV7-8|TRBD1|TRBJ1-5
TGTGCCAGCAGCTTAGTTCGAGGGGGCGAAAGCAATCAGCCCCAGCATTTT
CASSLVRGGESNQPQHF
>NA|17|TRBV19|NA|TRBJ2-3
TGTGCCAGTAGCGGGGCAGGGGGGATTCGATACACAGATACGCAGTATTTT
CASSGAGGIRYTDTQYF
>once|15|TRBV6-5|NA|TRBJ1-2
TGTGCCAGCAAAATTGGGGCGTTGGGATCTTGGGGCTACACCTTC
CASKIGALGSWGYTF
>NA|13|TRBV2|NA|TRBJ1-1
TGTGCCAGCAGTGGCAGGGAGGGCACTGAAGCTTTCTTT
CASSGREGTEAFF
>NA|14|TRBV5-1|NA|TRBJ2-5
TGCGCCAGCAGCTTTGGCATTACGAAAGAGACCCAGTACTTC
CASSFGITKETQYF
>NA|14|TRBV27|NA|TRBJ1-1
TGTGCCAGCAGTTTCCGACACCTGAACACTGAAGCTTTCTTT
CASSFRHLNTEAFF
>NA|15|TRBV7-3|TRBD2|TRBJ2-1
TGTGCCAGCAGCGAAGGGACTAGCGGGGGTGATGAGCAGTTCTTC
CASSEGTSGGDEQFF
>NA|13|TRBV30|TRBD1|TRBJ2-5
TGTGCCTGGGCAGGGGGAAGAGGCGAGACCCAGTACTTC
CAWAGGRGETQYF
>NA|12|TRBV2|TRBD1|TRBJ1-1
TGTGCCGTAACAGGGGTTAGGACTAAAGCTTTCTTT
CAVTGVRTKAFF
>NA|15|TRBV4-1|NA|TRBJ2-2
TGCGCCAGCAGCCAAGATCTTAGGGGCACCGGGGAGCTGTTTTTT
CASSQDLRGTGELFF
>NA|19|TRBV9|NA|TRBJ1-6
TGTGCCAGCAGCCCCTCACCCGGGGGGGTTAACTCCTATAATTCACCCCTCCACTTT
CASSPSPGGVNSYNSPLHF
>NA|15|TRBV28|NA|TRBJ1-3
TGTGCCAGCGCCCAGGGGACCATCGCTGGAAACACCATATATTTT
CASAQGTIAGNTIYF
>NA|15|TRBV4-2|NA|TRBJ2-3
TGTGCCAGCAGCCAAGGTGGATCAGCGATGAATACGCAGTATTTT
CASSQGGSAMNTQYF
>NA|15|TRBV4-1|TRBD1|TRBJ2-5
TGCGCCAGCAGCCAAGTAGGGACAGGGGCAGAGACCCAGTACTTC
CASSQVGTGAETQYF
>NA|15|TRBV7-6|TRBD2|TRBJ2-5
TGTGCCAGCAGCCTGGGCGGGGGGGCCGGGGAGACCCAGTACTTC
CASSLGGGAGETQYF
>NA|13|TRBV30|NA|TRBJ1-6
TGTGCCTGGCTCCCAGGGTGGGATTCACCCCTCCACTTT
CAWLPGWDSPLHF
>NA|13|TRBV4-1|TRBD1|TRBJ1-2
TGCGCCAGCAGCCAAAGAGGGGGCCTTGGCTACACCTTC
CASSQRGGLGYTF
>NA|14|TRBV6-5|NA|TRBJ1-4
TGTGCCAGCAGTTACTCTGGCCCCCACGAAAAACTGTTTTTT
CASSYSGPHEKLFF
>NA|13|TRBV2|NA|TRBJ2-3
TGTGCCAGCACGCGCAGGGTTGGGGATACGCAGTATTTT
CASTRRVGDTQYF
>NA|16|TRBV5-4|TRBD1|TRBJ2-7
TGTGCCAGCAGCTCTCTTACCGGGACAGGGTCTAGCGAGCAGTACTTC
CASSSLTGTGSSEQYF
>NA|15|TRBV10-3|TRBD2|TRBJ2-3
TGTGCCACCCAGAGCGAGTCGGGGGGGGGAGATACGCAGTATTTT
CATQSESGGGDTQYF
>NA|13|TRBV7-2|TRBD1|TRBJ1-1
TGTGCCAGCAACAGACAGGGGTGGACTGAAGCTTTCTTT
CASNRQGWTEAFF
>NA|14|TRBV4-1|NA|TRBJ1-2
TGCGCCAGCAGCCAAAGATCGGGGGTTCATGGCTACACCTTC
CASSQRSGVHGYTF
>once|17|TRBV19|NA|TRBJ1-5
TGTGCCAGTAGTATAGCTCTCAGGGGCTCGGGCGATCAGCCCCAGCATTTT
CASSIALRGSGDQPQHF
>once|17|TRBV4-1|NA|TRBJ1-3
TGCGCCAGCAGCCTCGGGGGAGGCATCCGCTCTGGAAACACCATATATTTT
CASSLGGGIRSGNTIYF
>once|14|TRBV5-1|TRBD1|TRBJ2-5
TGCGCCAGCAGTACGGGGACAGTCCAAGAGACCCAGTACTTC
CASSTGTVQETQYF
>NA|15|TRBV27|TRBD1|TRBJ2-5
TGTGCCAGCAGTCGGACCGGGACAGGGAAAGAGACCCAGTACTTC
CASSRTGTGKETQYF
>once|14|TRBV5-5|NA|TRBJ1-4
TGTGCCAGCAGCTTGGGACTGACTAATGAAAAACTGTTTTTT
CASSLGLTNEKLFF